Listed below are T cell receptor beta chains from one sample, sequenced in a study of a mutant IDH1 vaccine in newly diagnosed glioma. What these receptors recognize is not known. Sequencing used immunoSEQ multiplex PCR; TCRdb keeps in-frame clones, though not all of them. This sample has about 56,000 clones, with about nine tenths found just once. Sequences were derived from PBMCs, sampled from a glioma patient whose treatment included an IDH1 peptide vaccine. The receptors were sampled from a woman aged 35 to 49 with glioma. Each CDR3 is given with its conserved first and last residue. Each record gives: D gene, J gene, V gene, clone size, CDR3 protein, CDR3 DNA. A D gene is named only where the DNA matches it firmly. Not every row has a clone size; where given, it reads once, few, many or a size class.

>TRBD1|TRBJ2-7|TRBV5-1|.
CASSFSPGQGYEQYF
TGCGCCAGCAGCTTTTCCCCGGGACAGGGCTACGAGCAGTACTTC
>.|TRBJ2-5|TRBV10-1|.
CASSEDPVRTQYF
TGCGCCAGCAGCGAGGACCCGGTTAGGACCCAGTACTTC
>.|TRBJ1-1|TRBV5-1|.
CASSLVINTEAFF
TGCGCCAGCAGCTTGGTGATTAACACTGAAGCTTTCTTT
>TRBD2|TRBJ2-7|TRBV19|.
CASSPLPGLAGGRLYEQYF
TGTGCCAGTAGCCCCCTCCCGGGACTAGCGGGGGGGCGTCTCTACGAGCAGTACTTC
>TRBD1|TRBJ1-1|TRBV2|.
CASRTGTGYGNTEAFF
TGTGCCAGCAGGACAGGGACAGGGTATGGGAACACTGAAGCTTTCTTT
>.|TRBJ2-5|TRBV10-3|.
CAISENSLYQETQYF
TGTGCCATCAGTGAGAACTCCCTGTACCAAGAGACCCAGTACTTC
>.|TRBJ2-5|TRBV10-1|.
CASSDGGQETQYF
TGCGCCAGCAGTGATGGGGGCCAAGAGACCCAGTACTTC
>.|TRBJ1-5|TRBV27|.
CASSHWTVDSNQPQHF
TGTGCCAGCAGTCACTGGACAGTTGATAGCAATCAGCCCCAGCATTTT
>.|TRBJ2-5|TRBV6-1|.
CASSPWETQYF
TGTGCCAGCAGTCCGTGGGAGACCCAGTACTTC
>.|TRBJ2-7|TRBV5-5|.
CASSGSLRAHYEQYF
TGTGCCAGCAGCGGATCCCTCCGGGCCCACTACGAGCAGTACTTC
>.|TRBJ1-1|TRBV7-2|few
CASSLEDRPNTEAFF
TGTGCCAGCAGCTTAGAAGACAGGCCCAACACTGAAGCTTTCTTT
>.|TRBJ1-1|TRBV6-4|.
CASSASDRHHTEAFF
TGTGCCAGCAGTGCGTCTGACAGGCATCACACTGAAGCTTTCTTT
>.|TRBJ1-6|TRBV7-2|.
CASSASGGGISPLHF
TGTGCCAGCAGCGCGTCCGGGGGAGGGATCTCACCCCTCCACTTT
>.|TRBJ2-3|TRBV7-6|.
CASSPQQADTQYF
TGTGCCAGCAGCCCCCAGCAGGCAGATACGCAGTATTTT
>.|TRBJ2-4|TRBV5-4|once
CASSPTRGHKAKNIQYF
TGTGCCAGCAGCCCGACCCGCGGTCATAAAGCCAAAAACATTCAGTACTTC
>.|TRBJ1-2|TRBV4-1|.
CASSQGGGGFNYGYTF
TGCGCCAGCAGCCAAGGAGGCGGTGGGTTTAACTATGGCTACACCTTC
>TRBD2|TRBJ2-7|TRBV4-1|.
CASSLAGVLASQYF
TGCGCCAGCAGCCTAGCGGGAGTCCTCGCGTCCCAGTACTTC
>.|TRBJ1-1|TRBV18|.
CASSPQEYNTEAFF
TGTGCCAGCTCACCTCAAGAATATAACACTGAAGCTTTCTTT
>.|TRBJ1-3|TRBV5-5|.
CASSLATVSGNTIYF
TGTGCCAGCAGCTTGGCAACAGTCTCTGGAAACACCATATATTTT
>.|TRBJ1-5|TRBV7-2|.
CASSLVQGPNQPQHF
TGTGCCAGCAGCTTAGTTCAGGGGCCCAATCAGCCCCAGCATTTT
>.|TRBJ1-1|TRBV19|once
CASSFGSARPTMNTEAFF
TGTGCCAGTAGCTTTGGGTCAGCCCGCCCGACGATGAACACTGAAGCTTTCTTT
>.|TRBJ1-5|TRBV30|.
CAWSVGTLSNQPQHF
TGTGCCTGGAGTGTCGGGACTCTGAGCAATCAGCCCCAGCATTTT
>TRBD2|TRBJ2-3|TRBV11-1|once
CASSSGLAGPTDTQYF
TGTGCCAGCAGCTCGGGACTAGCGGGGCCCACAGATACGCAGTATTTT
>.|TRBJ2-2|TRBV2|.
CASVKWGTGELFF
TGTGCCAGTGTCAAGTGGGGGACCGGGGAGCTGTTTTTT
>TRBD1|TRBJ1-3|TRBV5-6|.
CASSTLDRGSGNTIYF
TGTGCCAGCAGCACACTGGACAGGGGCTCTGGAAACACCATATATTTT
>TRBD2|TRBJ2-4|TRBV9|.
CASSVEGGTSGVSKNIQYF
TGTGCCAGCAGCGTAGAGGGGGGGACTAGCGGGGTATCCAAAAACATTCAGTACTTC
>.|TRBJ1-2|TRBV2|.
CASSVGESGNYGYTF
TGTGCCAGCAGTGTAGGGGAGTCGGGCAACTATGGCTACACCTTC
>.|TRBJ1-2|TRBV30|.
CALAWIYGYTF
TGTGCCCTCGCCTGGATCTATGGCTACACCTTC